This T cell receptor beta chain was sequenced during a study of shared clonotypes between healthy human individuals. Overall study results and limits: Clonotypes which were not shared had lower generation probabilities than clonotypes that all four donors shared. Blood alone was sampled, and tissue repertoires likely differ.

CD45RA+ naive and CD45RA-negative memory subsets were separated from CD4+ cells. Comment on this clone: Its specificity is not known.

The ends lost 6 bases at V and 5 bases at J; junction bases unmatched: 3. CDR3 size: 13 residues. From germline, CDR1 is LNHDA and CDR2 SQIVND (reference sequence). The repertoire was sequenced with immunoSEQ multiplex PCR; TCRdb's copy has only in-frame clones and lacks some. The table lists over 1.5 million clones, 95% to 99% of them singletons. The receptor was isolated from a man aged 25-45 years in good health. The material sequenced was naive CD4+ T cells sorted from blood. Sample subset: CD45RA+ positively selected. This rearrangement joins TRBV19 to TRBJ1-5, with 8 bases that match TRBD1. The CDR3 region is CASSGQGHQPQHF. Here the CDR3 DNA reads TGTGCCAGTAGCGGACAGGGCCATCAGCCCCAGCATTTT.